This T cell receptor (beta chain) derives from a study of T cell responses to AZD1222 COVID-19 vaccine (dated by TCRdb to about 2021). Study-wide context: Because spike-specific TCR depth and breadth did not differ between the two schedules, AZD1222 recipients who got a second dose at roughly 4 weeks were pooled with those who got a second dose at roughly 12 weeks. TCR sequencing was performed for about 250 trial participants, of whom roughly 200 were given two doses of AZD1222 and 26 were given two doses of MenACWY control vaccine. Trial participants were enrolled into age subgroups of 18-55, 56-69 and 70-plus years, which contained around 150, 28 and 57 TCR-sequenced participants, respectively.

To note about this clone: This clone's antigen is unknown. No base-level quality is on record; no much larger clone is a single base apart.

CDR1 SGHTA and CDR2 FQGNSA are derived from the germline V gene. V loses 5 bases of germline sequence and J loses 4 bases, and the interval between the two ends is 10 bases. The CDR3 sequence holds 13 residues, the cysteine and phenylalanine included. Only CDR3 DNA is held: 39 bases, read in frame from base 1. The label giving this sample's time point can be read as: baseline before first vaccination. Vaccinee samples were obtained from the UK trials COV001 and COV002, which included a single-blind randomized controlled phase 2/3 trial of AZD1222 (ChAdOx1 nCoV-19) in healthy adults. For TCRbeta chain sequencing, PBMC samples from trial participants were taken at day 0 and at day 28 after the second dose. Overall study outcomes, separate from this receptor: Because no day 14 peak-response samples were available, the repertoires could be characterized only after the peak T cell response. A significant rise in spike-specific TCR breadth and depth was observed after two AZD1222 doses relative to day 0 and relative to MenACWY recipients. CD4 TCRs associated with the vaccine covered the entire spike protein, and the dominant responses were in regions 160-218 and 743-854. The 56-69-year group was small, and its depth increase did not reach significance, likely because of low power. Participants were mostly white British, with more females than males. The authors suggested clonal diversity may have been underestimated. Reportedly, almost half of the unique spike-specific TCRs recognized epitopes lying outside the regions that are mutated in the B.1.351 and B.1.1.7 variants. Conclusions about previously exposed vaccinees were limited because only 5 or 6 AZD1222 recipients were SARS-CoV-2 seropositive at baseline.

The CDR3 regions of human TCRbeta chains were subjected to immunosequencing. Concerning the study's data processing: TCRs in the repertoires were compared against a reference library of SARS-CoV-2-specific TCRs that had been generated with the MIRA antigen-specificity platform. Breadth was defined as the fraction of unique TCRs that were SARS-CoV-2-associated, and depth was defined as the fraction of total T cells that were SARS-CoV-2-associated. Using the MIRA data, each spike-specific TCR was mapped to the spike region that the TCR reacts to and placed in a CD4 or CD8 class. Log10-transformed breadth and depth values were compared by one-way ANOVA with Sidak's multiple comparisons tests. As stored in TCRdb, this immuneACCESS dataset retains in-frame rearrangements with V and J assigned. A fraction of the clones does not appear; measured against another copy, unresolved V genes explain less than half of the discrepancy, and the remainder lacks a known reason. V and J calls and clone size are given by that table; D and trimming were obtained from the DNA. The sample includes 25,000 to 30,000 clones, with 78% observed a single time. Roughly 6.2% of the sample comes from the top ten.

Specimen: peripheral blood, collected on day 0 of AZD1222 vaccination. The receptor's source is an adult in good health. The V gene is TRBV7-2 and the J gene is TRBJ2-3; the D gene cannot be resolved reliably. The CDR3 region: CASSGRWADTQYF. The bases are TGTGCCAGCAGCGGCCGGTGGGCAGATACGCAGTATTTT.